This TCR beta chain was documented in a study of PD-1 blockade in classical Hodgkin lymphoma. At the level of the study: With a 2-week interval, patients received intravenous nivolumab at 3 mg/kg.

This CDR3 is built from 11 residues. Trimming stripped 0 bases from V and 4 bases from J, with 2 bases between. The germline V gene has CDR1 SGHRS and CDR2 YFSETQ. TCRdb's copy holds only in-frame clones and misses some; the assay was immunoSEQ multiplex PCR. The sample carries more than 85,000 clones, around nine tenths recorded once. Every patient relapsed after autologous stem cell transplantation, and brentuximab vedotin exposure varied. Patients' outcomes at their best amounted to complete response, partial response or progressive disease. Findings and limits, study-wide: Diversity similar to that of newly diagnosed patients was seen at baseline in complete responders. Why the repertoires differ is still unclear, perhaps disease activity or prior therapy.

A word on this clone: The antigen remains unidentified.

This chain joins TRBV5-1 and TRBJ2-7; D remains ambiguous. The sequencing used peripheral blood mononuclear cells (PBMCs), collected before the second cycle of nivolumab. The receptor was isolated from a human donor with classical Hodgkin lymphoma. The CDR3 bases are TGCGCCAGCAGCTTGGAGTACGAGCAGTACTTC. Protein: CASSLEYEQYF.